This entry concerns a single T cell receptor beta chain. V shed 2 bases, J shed 6 bases, and the junction held 10 bases outside the gene matches. In germline, CDR1 is SGHVS, CDR2 FQNEAQ. The CDR3 has 16 residues. The data were taken from a study of blood T cell repertoires in COVID-19. Whole-study context: Italy, Spain and the United States were the sources of the convalescent and acute COVID-19 samples. From T cells, B-cell-depleted T cells, or PBMCs came the material, which was cDNA or gDNA.

Under the authors' procedure: The authors estimated nucleated cell counts from reference gene primer amplification. The repertoire was sequenced with immunoSEQ multiplex PCR; TCRdb's copy has only in-frame clones and lacks some. For V, J and clone size, that table is used; D and trimming come from the DNA. Here the sample spans approximately 220,000 clones, over 75% being singletons. The chain carries TRBV7-8 and TRBJ2-3; 8 bases are a match to TRBD2. Specimen: peripheral blood. The receptor's source is a middle-aged man with acute or convalescent COVID-19. The CDR3 DNA sequence: TGTGCCAGCAGCTTAATTCGGGGGGGGGCAAGTGATACGCAGTATTTT. It is translated as CASSLIRGGASDTQYF.